This T cell receptor (beta chain) was captured in a study of CD8 T cells in ankylosing spondylitis. This clonotype came up a few times. Its antigen is still unknown. Overall study results and limits: Within peripheral blood, clones linked to disease were CD8+ and relatively rare. Reportedly, disease-linked clones are significantly enriched in ankylosing spondylitis patients' matched synovial fluid. It appeared that ankylosing spondylitis blood was characterized by a TCR beta motif of under ten highly homologous variants.

The CDR3 loop spans 14 amino acids. Germline assignment: CDR1 DFQATT and CDR2 SNEGSKA (reference sequence). Trimming took 5 bases from V and 3 from J, leaving 16 bases between them. Scientists made TCR beta libraries using quantitative 5'-RACE with molecular barcodes. MiXCR, run by TCRdb on the 5' RACE reads, gives a single entry per CDR3 protein. Among tens of thousands of distinct CDR3 sequences listed, around 26% were seen once. The sample comprised blood, either unsorted or a sorted T cell fraction (not recorded which). The V gene is TRBV20-1, the J gene TRBJ1-2; tentative D call: TRBD1 (6 bases). This clonotype was obtained from a male donor with ankylosing spondylitis or in good health (not recorded which). This CDR3 reads CSALKPDSYYGYTF. The CDR3 DNA reads TGCAGTGCTCTTAAGCCGGACAGCTACTATGGCTACACCTTC.